This is a list of T cell receptor beta chains from one sample in a study of blood T cell repertoires in COVID-19. Clones were read by immunoSEQ multiplex PCR, and TCRdb kept only the in-frame ones, dropping some. Of about 280,000 clones detected, approximately 90% appear once; the ten largest clones hold around 2.2%. The sample consisted of peripheral blood. The receptors come from a woman between 50 and 59 years old who had recovered from COVID-19. Both conserved end residues are part of each CDR3. D genes are given only for firm matches. Clone size, where shown, is once, few, many, or a class for clones that have expanded.

d_call | clone_size | j_call | v_call | cdr3_aa | cdr3_nt
- | - | TRBJ1-1 | TRBV19 | CASSTGLSEAFF | TGTGCCAGTAGTACCGGACTTTCTGAAGCTTTCTTT
TRBD1 | - | TRBJ1-2 | TRBV30 | CAWSATGFYGYTF | TGTGCCTGGAGTGCGACAGGGTTCTATGGCTACACCTTC
TRBD1 | - | TRBJ1-5 | TRBV28 | CASTGGDRVLRNQPQHF | TGTGCCAGCACTGGAGGGGACAGGGTCCTTCGCAATCAGCCCCAGCATTTT
TRBD1 | once | TRBJ1-5 | TRBV6-4 | CASSEQGLNPQHF | TGTGCCAGCAGTGAACAGGGGTTAAATCCCCAGCATTTT
- | - | TRBJ2-6 | TRBV27 | CASRQGSGANVLTF | TGTGCCAGCAGGCAGGGGTCTGGGGCCAACGTCCTGACTTTC
TRBD1 | - | TRBJ2-7 | TRBV7-2 | CASSSWTGFSSYEQYF | TGTGCCAGCAGCTCTTGGACAGGTTTTAGCTCCTACGAGCAGTACTTC
- | - | TRBJ1-1 | TRBV7-2 | CASSLNRDRYAEAFF | TGTGCCAGCAGCTTAAACAGGGATCGGTACGCTGAAGCTTTCTTT
- | - | TRBJ1-1 | TRBV4-1 | CASSQSGGMNTEAFF | TGCGCCAGCAGCCAATCAGGAGGTATGAACACTGAAGCTTTCTTT
- | - | TRBJ1-3 | TRBV5-6 | CASSFRGPGNTIYF | TGTGCCAGCAGCTTCCGAGGCCCCGGAAACACCATATATTTT
- | few | TRBJ2-7 | TRBV27 | CASSPGVAYEQYF | TGTGCCAGCAGCCCGGGGGTCGCCTACGAGCAGTACTTC
- | once | TRBJ2-7 | TRBV20-1 | CSVPSPREQYF | TGCAGTGTCCCTTCCCCCAGAGAGCAGTACTTC
- | - | TRBJ1-5 | TRBV6-4 | CASSDPGWRCSNQPQHF | TGTGCCAGCAGTGATCCGGGGTGGAGGTGTAGCAATCAGCCCCAGCATTTT
TRBD1 | - | TRBJ1-1 | TRBV23-1 | CASSQSIRRDRGAFGSNTEAFF | TGCGCCAGCAGTCAATCGATCCGCCGGGACAGGGGCGCCTTTGGGTCGAACACTGAAGCTTTCTTT
- | - | TRBJ2-1 | TRBV6-5 | CASSSSINEQFF | TGTGCCAGCAGTTCCTCTATAAATGAGCAGTTCTTC
- | - | TRBJ2-7 | TRBV9 | CASSPPQGSYEQYF | TGTGCCAGCAGCCCCCCCCAGGGATCCTACGAGCAGTACTTC
- | - | TRBJ2-7 | TRBV10-3 | CAIRQASSYEQYF | TGTGCCATCAGACAGGCGAGCTCCTACGAGCAGTACTTC
- | - | TRBJ1-5 | TRBV28 | CASSRAQAGNQPQHF | TGTGCCAGCAGCCGTGCCCAAGCGGGCAATCAGCCCCAGCATTTT
- | - | TRBJ1-3 | TRBV7-2 | CASSFGPTSGNTIYF | TGTGCCAGCAGCTTTGGGCCGACCTCTGGAAACACCATATATTTT
TRBD1 | - | TRBJ1-2 | TRBV7-2 | CASSSMTGGVNGYTF | TGTGCCAGCAGCTCGATGACAGGGGGCGTTAATGGCTACACCTTC
- | - | TRBJ1-1 | TRBV6-5 | CASSYITVGRGTEAFF | TGTGCCAGCAGTTATATCACGGTGGGGAGAGGCACTGAAGCTTTCTTT
- | few | TRBJ1-1 | TRBV27 | CASSAHRPGVTEAFF | TGTGCCAGCAGCGCTCACCGACCCGGGGTCACTGAAGCTTTCTTT
TRBD1 | - | TRBJ2-1 | TRBV9 | CASSFHTGEREQFF | TGTGCCAGCAGCTTCCACACAGGGGAGCGCGAGCAGTTCTTC
- | - | TRBJ1-2 | TRBV29-1 | CSVSKLTAYGYTF | TGCAGCGTTAGTAAGCTCACCGCCTATGGCTACACCTTC
TRBD1 | few | TRBJ2-1 | TRBV7-8 | CASSLRDSRTFF | TGTGCCAGCAGCTTAAGGGACAGTCGGACGTTCTTC
- | - | TRBJ1-6 | TRBV28 | CASSSAGFPHNSPLHF | TGTGCCAGCTCCTCAGCGGGGTTCCCTCATAATTCACCCCTCCACTTT
- | - | TRBJ1-2 | TRBV29-1 | CSVGESNGYTF | TGCAGCGTTGGCGAATCTAATGGCTACACCTTC
- | once | TRBJ1-1 | TRBV3-1/TRBV3-2 | CASSPTRGQTRAFF | TGTGCCAGCAGCCCGACCAGAGGACAGACGAGAGCTTTCTTT
- | - | TRBJ1-2 | TRBV12-5 | CASGFGGLGGYTF | TGTGCTAGTGGTTTCGGGGGTCTGGGGGGCTACACCTTC
- | once | TRBJ1-6 | TRBV3-1/TRBV3-2 | CASSPEGAGAGNSPLHF | TGTGCCAGCAGCCCGGAAGGGGCAGGGGCAGGGAATTCACCCCTCCACTTT
TRBD2 | - | TRBJ2-3 | TRBV6-1 | CASSEGSGGSTDTQYF | TGTGCCAGCAGTGAAGGTAGCGGGGGAAGCACAGATACGCAGTATTTT
- | once | TRBJ2-5 | TRBV15 | CATSTLVARETQYF | TGTGCCACCAGCACCCTAGTGGCGAGAGAGACCCAGTACTTC
TRBD1 | - | TRBJ1-4 | TRBV28 | CASSPTGAAAEKLFF | TGTGCCAGCAGTCCCACAGGGGCGGCGGCCGAAAAACTGTTTTTT
- | - | TRBJ1-2 | TRBV6-2/TRBV6-3 | CASSYAVSYGYTF | TGTGCCAGCAGTTACGCGGTGAGCTATGGCTACACCTTC